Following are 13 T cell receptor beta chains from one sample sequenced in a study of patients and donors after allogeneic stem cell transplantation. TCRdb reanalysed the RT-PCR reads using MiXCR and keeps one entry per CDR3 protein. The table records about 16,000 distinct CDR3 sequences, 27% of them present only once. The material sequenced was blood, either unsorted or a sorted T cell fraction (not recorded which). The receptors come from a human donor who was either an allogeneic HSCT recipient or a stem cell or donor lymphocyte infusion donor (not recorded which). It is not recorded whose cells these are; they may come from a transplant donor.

This CDR3 is CASSLVAGGPGEQFF. DNA for the CDR3: TGTGCCAGCAGCTTAGTAGCGGGGGGGCCCGGTGAGCAGTTCTTC. The chain combines TRBV7-2 with TRBJ2-1; 11 nucleotides line up with TRBD2. The CDR3 is 15 residues long. Germline V gene sequence: CDR1 SGHTA, CDR2 FQGNSA. The junction had 5 bases not matched to a gene; V was cut back by 1 base and J by 9 bases.

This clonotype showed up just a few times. CDR3 in amino acids: CASSQVEVSYNSPLHF. As DNA, the CDR3 is TGCGCCAGCAGCCAAGTAGAAGTATCTTATAATTCACCCCTCCACTTT. The V and J genes are TRBV4-1 and TRBJ1-6; D remains unclear. V lost 1 base, J lost 4 bases, and 11 bases lay in between. The CDR3 length is 16 residues. Germline values: CDR1 MGHRA, CDR2 YSYEKL.

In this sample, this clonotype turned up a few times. CDR3 amino acids: CASSPGVAGTNQPQHF. The CDR3 bases are TGTGCCAGCAGTCCCGGTGTGGCCGGCACCAATCAGCCCCAGCATTTT. The chain is built from TRBV6-5 and TRBJ1-5, with unresolved D. The CDR3 totals 16 residues. Trimming cost V 5 bases and J 3 bases, with 17 bases left between them. The V gene's germline CDR1 is MNHEY and CDR2 SVGAGI.

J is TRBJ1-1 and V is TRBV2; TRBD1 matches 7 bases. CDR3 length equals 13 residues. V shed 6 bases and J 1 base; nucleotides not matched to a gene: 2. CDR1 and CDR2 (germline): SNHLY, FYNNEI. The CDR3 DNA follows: TGTGCCAGCAGCGGACAGGCGAACACTGAAGCTTTCTTT. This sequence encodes CASSGQANTEAFF.

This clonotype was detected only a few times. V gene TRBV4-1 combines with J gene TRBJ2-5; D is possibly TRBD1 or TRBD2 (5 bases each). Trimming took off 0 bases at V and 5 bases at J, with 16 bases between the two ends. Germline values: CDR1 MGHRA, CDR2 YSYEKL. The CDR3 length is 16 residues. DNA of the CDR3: TGCGCCAGCAGCCAAGATCTCGGGGCTCTAAGTGAGACCCAGTACTTC. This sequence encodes CASSQDLGALSETQYF.

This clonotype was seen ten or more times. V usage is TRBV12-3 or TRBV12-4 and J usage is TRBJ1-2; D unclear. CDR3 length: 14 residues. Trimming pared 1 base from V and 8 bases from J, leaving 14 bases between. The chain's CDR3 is CASSLVTHSGGYTF. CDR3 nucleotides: TGTGCCAGCAGTTTAGTTACCCACTCGGGAGGCTACACCTTC.

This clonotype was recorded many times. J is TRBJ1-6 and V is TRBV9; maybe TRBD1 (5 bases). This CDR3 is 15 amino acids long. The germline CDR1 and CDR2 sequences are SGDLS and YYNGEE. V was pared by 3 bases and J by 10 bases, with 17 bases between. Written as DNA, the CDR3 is TGTGCCAGCAGCGAGACAGTCGGAATAGGGTCACCCCTCCACTTT. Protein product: CASSETVGIGSPLHF. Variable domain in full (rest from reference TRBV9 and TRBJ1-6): DSGVTQTPKHLITATGQRVTLRCSPRSGDLSVYWYQQSLDQGLQFLIQYYNGEERAKGNILERFSAQQFPDLHSELNLSSLELGDSALYFCASSETVGIGSPLHFGNGTRLTVT.

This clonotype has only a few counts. CDR3 sequence reads: CSARAARGGGNTIYF. The CDR3 nucleotides read TGCAGTGCTAGAGCAGCCAGGGGAGGAGGAAACACCATATATTTT. This chain joins TRBV20-1 and TRBJ1-3; D might be TRBD1 (6 bases). Trimming took 1 base from V and 4 from J, leaving 14 bases between them. This CDR3 is built from 15 residues. Germline CDR1 is DFQATT and CDR2 is SNEGSKA (reference sequence).

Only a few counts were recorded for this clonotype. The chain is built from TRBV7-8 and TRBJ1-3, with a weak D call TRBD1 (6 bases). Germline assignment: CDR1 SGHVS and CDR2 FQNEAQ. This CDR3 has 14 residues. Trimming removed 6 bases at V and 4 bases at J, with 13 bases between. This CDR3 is CASRSAGTGNTIYF. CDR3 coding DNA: TGTGCCAGCAGGTCGGCAGGGACAGGAAACACCATATATTTT.

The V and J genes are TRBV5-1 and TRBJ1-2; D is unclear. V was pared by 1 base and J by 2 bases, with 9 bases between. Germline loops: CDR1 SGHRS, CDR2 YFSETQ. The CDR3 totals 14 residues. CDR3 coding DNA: TGCGCCAGCAGCTTGACGGCCGTAAACTATGGCTACACCTTC. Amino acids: CASSLTAVNYGYTF.

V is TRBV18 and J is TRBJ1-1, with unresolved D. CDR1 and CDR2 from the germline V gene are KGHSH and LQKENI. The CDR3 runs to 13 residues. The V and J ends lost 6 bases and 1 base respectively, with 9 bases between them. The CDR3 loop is CASSSRENTEAFF. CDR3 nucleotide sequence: TGTGCCAGCTCGTCGAGAGAGAACACTGAAGCTTTCTTT.

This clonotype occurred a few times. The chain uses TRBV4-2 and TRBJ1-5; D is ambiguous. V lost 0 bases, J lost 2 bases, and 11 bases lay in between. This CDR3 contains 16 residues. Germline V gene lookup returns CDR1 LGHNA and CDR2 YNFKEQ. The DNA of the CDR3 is TGTGCCAGCAGCCAAGAAATAGGTCATGGCAATCAGCCCCAGCATTTT. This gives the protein CASSQEIGHGNQPQHF.

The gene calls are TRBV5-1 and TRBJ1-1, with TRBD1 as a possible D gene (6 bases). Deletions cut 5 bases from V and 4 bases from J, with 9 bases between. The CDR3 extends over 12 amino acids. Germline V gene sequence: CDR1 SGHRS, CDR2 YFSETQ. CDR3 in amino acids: CASRADSTEAFF. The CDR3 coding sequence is TGCGCCAGCAGAGCGGACAGCACTGAAGCTTTCTTT.